This T cell receptor (beta chain) was recovered during a study of T cells after yellow fever vaccination. TCRdb itself ran the 5' RACE reads through MiXCR, one entry per CDR3 protein. Of 110,000 or so distinct CDR3 sequences listed, 7.2% are singletons. This CDR3 contains 14 residues. Looked up from germline, CDR1 is SGHAT and CDR2 is FQNNGV. V dropped 3 bases and J dropped 4; count of bases not matched to a gene: 5. This clonotype was picked up many times. This clonotype originated in a man aged 18 to 30 who received the YFV17D yellow fever vaccine. The sample here was CD4+ T cells sorted from PBMCs, taken approximately 40 days after the first yellow fever vaccination. J is TRBJ2-7 and V is TRBV11-2; 8 bases line up with TRBD1. The CDR3 bases are TGTGCCAGCAGCTTTGACAGGGGTCCATACGAGCAGTACTTC. Its protein is CASSFDRGPYEQYF.